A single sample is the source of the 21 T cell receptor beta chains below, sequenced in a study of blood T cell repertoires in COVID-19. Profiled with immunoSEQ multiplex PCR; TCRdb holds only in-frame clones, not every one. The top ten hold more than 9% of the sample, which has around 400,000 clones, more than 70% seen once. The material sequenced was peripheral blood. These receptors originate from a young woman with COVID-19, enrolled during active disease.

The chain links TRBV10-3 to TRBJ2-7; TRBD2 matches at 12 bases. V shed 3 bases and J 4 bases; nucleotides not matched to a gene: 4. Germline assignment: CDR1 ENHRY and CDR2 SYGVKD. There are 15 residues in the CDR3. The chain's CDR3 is CAISDPSGRVYEQYF. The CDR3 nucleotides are TGTGCCATCAGTGACCCTAGCGGGAGGGTTTACGAGCAGTACTTC.

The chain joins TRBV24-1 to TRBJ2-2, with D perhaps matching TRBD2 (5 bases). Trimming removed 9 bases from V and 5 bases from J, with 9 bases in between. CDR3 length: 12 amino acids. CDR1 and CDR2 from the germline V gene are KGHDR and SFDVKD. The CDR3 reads CATLAGTGELFF. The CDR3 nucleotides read TGTGCCACCCTAGCCGGGACCGGGGAGCTGTTTTTT.

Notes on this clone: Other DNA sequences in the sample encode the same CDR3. The CDR3 sequence: CASSDSTGGNSPLHF. Written as DNA, the CDR3 is TGTGCCAGCAGTGACTCGACAGGGGGAAATTCACCCCTCCACTTT. The V and J genes are TRBV6-4 and TRBJ1-6; TRBD1 matches at 9 bases. CDR3 length: 15 residues. The germline V gene has CDR1 MRHNA and CDR2 SNTAGT. Germline trimming cut 0 bases from V and 7 bases from J; bases unmatched to any gene: 1.

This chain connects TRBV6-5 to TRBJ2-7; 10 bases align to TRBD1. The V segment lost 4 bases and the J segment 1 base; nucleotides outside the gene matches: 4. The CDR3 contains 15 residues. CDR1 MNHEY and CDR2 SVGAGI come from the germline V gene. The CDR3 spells CASSFDRGQSYEQYF. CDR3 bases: TGTGCCAGCAGTTTTGACAGGGGGCAATCCTACGAGCAGTACTTC.

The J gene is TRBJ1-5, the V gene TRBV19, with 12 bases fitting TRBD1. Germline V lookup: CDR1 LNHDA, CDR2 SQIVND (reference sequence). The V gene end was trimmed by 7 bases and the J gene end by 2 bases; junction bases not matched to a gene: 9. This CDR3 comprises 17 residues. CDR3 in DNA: TGTGCCAGTACAACGGGACAGGGGGCCTTTGGCAATCAGCCCCAGCATTTT. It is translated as CASTTGQGAFGNQPQHF.

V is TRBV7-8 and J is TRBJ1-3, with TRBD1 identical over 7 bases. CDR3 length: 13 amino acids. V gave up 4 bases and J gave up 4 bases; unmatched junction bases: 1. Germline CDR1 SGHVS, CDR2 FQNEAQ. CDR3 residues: CASSSGGGNTIYF. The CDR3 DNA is TGTGCCAGCAGCTCAGGGGGGGGAAACACCATATATTTT.

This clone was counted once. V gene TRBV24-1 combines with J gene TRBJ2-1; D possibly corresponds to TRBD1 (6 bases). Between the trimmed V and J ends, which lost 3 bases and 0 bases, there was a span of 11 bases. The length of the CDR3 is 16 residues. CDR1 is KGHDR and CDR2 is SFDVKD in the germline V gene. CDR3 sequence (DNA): TGTGCCACCAGTGATCCCTTGACAGGCTCCTACAATGAGCAGTTCTTC. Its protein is CATSDPLTGSYNEQFF.

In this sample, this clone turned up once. CDR3 nucleotides: TGTGCCACCAGCAGAACTAGCGGGAGTTTCGACGAGCAGTACTTC. Its protein is CATSRTSGSFDEQYF. This chain joins TRBV15 and TRBJ2-7, with TRBD2 matching 11 bases. The CDR3 length is 15 residues. CDR1 is LNHNV and CDR2 is YYDKDF in the germline V gene (reference sequence). After removal of 2 bases from V and 5 bases from J, the junction contained 5 bases not matched to a gene.

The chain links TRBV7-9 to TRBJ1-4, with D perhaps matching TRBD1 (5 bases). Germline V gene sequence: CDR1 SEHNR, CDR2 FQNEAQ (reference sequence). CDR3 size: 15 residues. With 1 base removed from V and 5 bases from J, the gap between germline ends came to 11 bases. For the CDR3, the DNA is TGTGCCAGCAGCTTAGGGCAGGGCCAAAATGAAAAACTGTTTTTT. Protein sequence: CASSLGQGQNEKLFF.

The DNA for the CDR3 is TGTGCCAGCAGCCTCGGGTTTAGCGAGCAGTACTTC. Translated: CASSLGFSEQYF. The chain recombines TRBV28 with TRBJ2-7; no clear D. The CDR3 is 12 amino acids. Trimming stripped 6 bases from V and 6 bases from J, with 12 bases between. Germline V lookup: CDR1 MDHEN, CDR2 SYDVKM.

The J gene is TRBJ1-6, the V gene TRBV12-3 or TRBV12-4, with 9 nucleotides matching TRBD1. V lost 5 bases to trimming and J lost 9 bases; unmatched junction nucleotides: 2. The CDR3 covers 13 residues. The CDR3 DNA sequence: TGTGCCAGCAGTGACAGGGGGATTTCACCCCTCCACTTT. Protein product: CASSDRGISPLHF.

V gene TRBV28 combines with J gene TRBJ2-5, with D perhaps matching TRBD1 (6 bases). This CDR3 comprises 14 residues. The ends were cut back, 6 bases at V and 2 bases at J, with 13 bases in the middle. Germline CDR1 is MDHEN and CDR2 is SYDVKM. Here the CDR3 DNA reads TGTGCCAGCAGGCCGGGACAAATACAAGAGACCCAGTACTTC. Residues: CASRPGQIQETQYF.

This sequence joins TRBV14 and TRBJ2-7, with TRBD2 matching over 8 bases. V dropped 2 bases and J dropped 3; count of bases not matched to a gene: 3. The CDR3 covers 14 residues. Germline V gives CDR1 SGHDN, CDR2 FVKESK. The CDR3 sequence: CASSQLAGLYEQYF. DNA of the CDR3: TGTGCCAGCAGCCAACTAGCGGGCCTCTACGAGCAGTACTTC.

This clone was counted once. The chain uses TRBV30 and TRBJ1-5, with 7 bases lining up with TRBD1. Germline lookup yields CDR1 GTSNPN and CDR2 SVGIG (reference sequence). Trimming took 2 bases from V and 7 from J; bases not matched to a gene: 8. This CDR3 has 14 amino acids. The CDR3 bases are TGTGCCTGGAGTAGGGGGACAGTGATACAGCCCCAGCATTTT. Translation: CAWSRGTVIQPQHF.

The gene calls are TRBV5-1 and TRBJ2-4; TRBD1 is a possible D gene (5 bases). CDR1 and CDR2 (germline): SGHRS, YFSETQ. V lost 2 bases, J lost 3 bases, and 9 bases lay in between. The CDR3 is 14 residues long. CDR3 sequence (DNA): TGCGCCAGCAGCTTTGACAGCCTCAAAAACATTCAGTACTTC. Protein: CASSFDSLKNIQYF.

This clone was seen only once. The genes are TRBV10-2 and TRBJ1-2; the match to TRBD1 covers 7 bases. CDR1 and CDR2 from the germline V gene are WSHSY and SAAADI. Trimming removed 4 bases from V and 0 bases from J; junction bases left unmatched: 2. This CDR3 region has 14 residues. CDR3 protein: CASSGTGPNYGYTF. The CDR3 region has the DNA TGCGCCAGCAGTGGGACAGGACCTAACTATGGCTACACCTTC.

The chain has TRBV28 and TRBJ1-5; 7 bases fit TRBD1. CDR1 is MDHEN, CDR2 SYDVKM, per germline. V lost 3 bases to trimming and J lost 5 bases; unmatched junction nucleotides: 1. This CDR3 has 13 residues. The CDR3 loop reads CASSLGQHQPQHF. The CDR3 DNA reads TGTGCCAGCAGTTTGGGACAGCATCAGCCCCAGCATTTT.

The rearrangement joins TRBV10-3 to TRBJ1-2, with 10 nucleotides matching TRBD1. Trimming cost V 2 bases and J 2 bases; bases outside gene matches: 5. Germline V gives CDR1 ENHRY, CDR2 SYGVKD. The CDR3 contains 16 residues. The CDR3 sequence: CAISESLGQGNYGYTF. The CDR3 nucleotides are TGTGCCATCAGTGAGAGCCTGGGACAGGGGAACTATGGCTACACCTTC.

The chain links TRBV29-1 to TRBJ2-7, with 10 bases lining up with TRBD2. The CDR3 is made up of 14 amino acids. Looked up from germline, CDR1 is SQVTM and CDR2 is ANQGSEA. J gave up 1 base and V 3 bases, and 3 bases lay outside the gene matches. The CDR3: CSVEASGGSYEQYF. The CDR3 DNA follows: TGCAGCGTTGAGGCTAGCGGGGGATCCTACGAGCAGTACTTC.

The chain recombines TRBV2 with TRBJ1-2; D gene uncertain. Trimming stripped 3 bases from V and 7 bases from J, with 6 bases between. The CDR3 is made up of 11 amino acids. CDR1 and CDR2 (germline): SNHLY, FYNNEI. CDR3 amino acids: CASSDWLGYTF. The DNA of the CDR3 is TGTGCCAGCAGTGACTGGCTTGGCTACACCTTC.

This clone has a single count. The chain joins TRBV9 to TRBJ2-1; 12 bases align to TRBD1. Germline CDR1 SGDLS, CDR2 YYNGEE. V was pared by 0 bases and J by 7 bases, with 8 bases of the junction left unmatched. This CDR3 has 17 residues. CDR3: CASSVAGGTGGLNEQFF. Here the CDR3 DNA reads TGTGCCAGCAGCGTAGCGGGGGGGACAGGGGGCTTAAATGAGCAGTTCTTC.